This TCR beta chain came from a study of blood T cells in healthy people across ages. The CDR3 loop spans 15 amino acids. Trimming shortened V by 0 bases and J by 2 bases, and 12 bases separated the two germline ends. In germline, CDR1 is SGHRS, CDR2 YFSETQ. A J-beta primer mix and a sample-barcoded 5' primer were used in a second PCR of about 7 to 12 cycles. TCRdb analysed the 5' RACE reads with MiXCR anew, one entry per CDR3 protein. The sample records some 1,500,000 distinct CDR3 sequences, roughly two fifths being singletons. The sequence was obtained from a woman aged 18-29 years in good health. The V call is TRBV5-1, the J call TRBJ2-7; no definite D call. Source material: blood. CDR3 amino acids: CASSLDNTAPYEQYF. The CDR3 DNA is TGCGCCAGCAGCTTGGACAACACGGCCCCCTACGAGCAGTACTTC.